This T cell receptor (beta chain) was retrieved from a study of circulating and synovial CD4+ cells in juvenile arthritis. TCRdb's copy holds only in-frame clones and misses some; the assay was immunoSEQ multiplex PCR. The sample carries about 32,000 clones, 90% to 95% recorded once. The length of the CDR3 is 15 residues. The V gene lost 1 base and the J gene lost 4 bases, with 11 bases spanning the gap. Germline lookup yields CDR1 SNHLY and CDR2 FYNNEI. General study points: These repertoires were less diverse than bulk blood CD4 repertoires. These blood cells shared more CDR3 sequences with synovium than bulk blood.

With respect to this clone: The antigen remains unidentified.

Sequenced samples came from active juvenile idiopathic arthritis patients. Source material: CD4+ T cells from blood. J is TRBJ2-1 and V is TRBV2, with D unclear. The sequence came from a human donor with juvenile idiopathic arthritis. CDR3 DNA: TGTGCCAGCAGTGAAGTTGCCATGCGATACAATGAGCAGTTCTTC. Its protein is CASSEVAMRYNEQFF.